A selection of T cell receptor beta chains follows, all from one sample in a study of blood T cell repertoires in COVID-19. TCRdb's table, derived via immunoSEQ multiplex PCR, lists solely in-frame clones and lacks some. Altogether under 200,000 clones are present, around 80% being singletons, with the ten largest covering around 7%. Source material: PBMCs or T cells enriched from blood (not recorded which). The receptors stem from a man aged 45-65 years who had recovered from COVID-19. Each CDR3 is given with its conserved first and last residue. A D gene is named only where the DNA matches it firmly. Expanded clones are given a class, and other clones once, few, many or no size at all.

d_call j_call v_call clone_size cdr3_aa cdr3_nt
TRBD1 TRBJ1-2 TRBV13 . CASSLARGTYGYTF TGTGCCAGCAGCCTAGCCAGGGGGACTTATGGCTACACCTTC
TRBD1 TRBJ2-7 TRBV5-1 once CASSLSPRTGIYEQYF TGCGCCAGCAGCTTGTCCCCCCGGACAGGGATCTACGAGCAGTACTTC
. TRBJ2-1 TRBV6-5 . CASSRTDYNEQFF TGTGCCAGCAGTCGGACAGACTACAATGAGCAGTTCTTC
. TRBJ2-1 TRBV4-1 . CASSRGAGVYNEQFF TGCGCCAGCAGCCGGGGGGCGGGGGTCTACAATGAGCAGTTCTTC
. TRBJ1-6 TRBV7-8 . CASSLASSPYNSPLHF TGTGCCAGCAGCTTAGCGTCCAGTCCCTATAATTCACCCCTCCACTTT
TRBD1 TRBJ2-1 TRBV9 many CASSVLQGTLSYNEQFF TGTGCCAGCAGCGTACTACAGGGGACCCTCTCCTACAATGAGCAGTTCTTC
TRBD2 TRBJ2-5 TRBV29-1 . CSVEKRGGRGETQYF TGCAGCGTTGAAAAGCGGGGGGGCCGGGGGGAGACCCAGTACTTC
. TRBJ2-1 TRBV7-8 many CASSLAISYNEQFF TGTGCCAGCAGTCTAGCGATCTCCTACAATGAGCAGTTCTTC
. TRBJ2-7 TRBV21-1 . CASSKFKQGGTGDEQYF TGTGCCAGCAGCAAATTTAAACAAGGCGGGACAGGGGACGAGCAGTACTTC
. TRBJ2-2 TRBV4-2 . CASSQESRGAITGELFF TGTGCCAGCAGCCAAGAGTCCAGGGGAGCGATCACCGGGGAGCTGTTTTTT
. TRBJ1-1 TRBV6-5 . CASIRSGTLNTEAFF TGTGCCAGCATCCGATCCGGGACATTGAACACTGAAGCTTTCTTT
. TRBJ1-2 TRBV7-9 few CASSPLGLNGYGYTF TGTGCCAGCAGCCCTCTTGGCCTTAACGGGTATGGCTACACCTTC
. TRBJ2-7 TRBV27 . CASSSSPRGQYEQYF TGTGCCAGCAGTTCTTCTCCCAGGGGACAATACGAGCAGTACTTC
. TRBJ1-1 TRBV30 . CAWDTGLNTEAFF TGTGCCTGGGACACAGGGTTGAACACTGAAGCTTTCTTT
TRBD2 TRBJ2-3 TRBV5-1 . CASSPWDPRGGDTQYF TGCGCCAGCAGCCCCTGGGACCCGCGGGGGGGTGATACGCAGTATTTT
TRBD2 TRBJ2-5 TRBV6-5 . CASSTTSNQETQYF TGTGCCAGCAGTACGACTAGCAATCAAGAGACCCAGTACTTC
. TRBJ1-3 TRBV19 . CASGRRVDTIYF TGTGCCAGTGGAAGACGGGTGGACACCATATATTTT
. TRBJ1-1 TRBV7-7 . CASSVRVNSEAFF TGTGCCAGCAGCGTCCGAGTAAATTCGGAAGCTTTCTTT
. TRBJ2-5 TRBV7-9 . CASSLGAGPETQYF TGTGCCAGCAGCTTAGGGGCGGGCCCAGAGACCCAGTACTTC
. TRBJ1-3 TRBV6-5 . CASSPRGNTIYF TGTGCCAGCAGTCCCAGGGGAAACACCATATATTTT
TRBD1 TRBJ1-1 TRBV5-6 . CASSGTVNTEAFF TGTGCCAGCAGCGGGACAGTGAACACTGAAGCTTTCTTT
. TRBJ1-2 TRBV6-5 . CASRVKQGSGYTF TGTGCCAGCAGAGTCAAACAGGGTAGTGGCTACACCTTC
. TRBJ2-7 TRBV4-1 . CASSQDYGYEQYF TGCGCCAGCAGCCAAGATTACGGCTACGAGCAGTACTTC
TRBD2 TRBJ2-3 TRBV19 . CASSMGTRVTDTQYF TGTGCCAGTAGTATGGGGACTAGGGTCACAGATACGCAGTATTTT
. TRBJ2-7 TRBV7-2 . CASSPFPYEQYF TGTGCCAGCAGCCCCTTTCCCTACGAGCAGTACTTC
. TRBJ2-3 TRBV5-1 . CASSGQAMVADTQYF TGCGCCAGCAGCGGGCAGGCTATGGTCGCAGATACGCAGTATTTT
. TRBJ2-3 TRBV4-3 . CASSLAINYRGQDTQYF TGCGCCAGCAGCCTCGCGATTAACTACCGAGGCCAGGATACGCAGTATTTT
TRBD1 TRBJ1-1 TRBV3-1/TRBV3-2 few CASSQRQGARNTEAFF TGTGCCAGCAGCCAACGACAGGGGGCGAGGAACACTGAAGCTTTCTTT
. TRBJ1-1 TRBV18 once CASSPGQKNTEAFF TGTGCCAGCTCACCGGGACAAAAGAACACTGAAGCTTTCTTT